This TCR beta chain was observed in a study of molecular identifiers for immune sequencing clone quantification. The germline V gene encodes CDR1 MNHEY and CDR2 SMNVEV (reference sequence). This CDR3 comprises 13 residues. Deletions cut 5 bases from V and 7 bases from J, with 12 bases between. TCRdb re-called the PCR reads through MiXCR, storing one row per CDR3 protein. Here the sample spans over 600,000 distinct CDR3 sequences, just under 20% being singletons. The sequence came from a human donor in good health. Some libraries in this study had Jurkat cell RNA spiked in. The genes are TRBV27 and TRBJ2-1; TRBD1 is a possible D gene (5 bases). Sequencing used naive CD8+ T cells from blood, with Jurkat cell RNA spiked in. The subset is: FACS-sorted CD8+CD4-CCR7+CD45RA+ naive T cells. CDR3 region: CASSRWQGNEQFF. For the CDR3, the DNA is TGTGCCAGCAGTCGGTGGCAGGGAAATGAGCAGTTCTTC.